Following are 26 T cell receptor beta chains from one sample sequenced in a study of cytomegalovirus exposure and HLA in healthy donors. Primers included in the PCR were 60 Vbeta and 13 Jbeta primers. Data came from immunoSEQ multiplex PCR; TCRdb stores just in-frame clones and leaves some out. The profile covers more than 150,000 clones, with 75% to 85% appearing a single time and 1.4% to 1.5% taken by the ten largest. Sequencing used PBMCs. The receptor source for this set is a man between 18 and 29 years old in good health and CMV-seronegative.

This clone has more than one count but fewer than ten. This specimen includes other DNA sequences encoding the same CDR3. The gene calls are TRBV10-3 and TRBJ2-5; 7 bases line up with TRBD2. Unmatched junction bases numbered 3, after V lost 3 bases and J lost 2 bases. The CDR3 consists of 14 residues. In germline, CDR1 is ENHRY, CDR2 SYGVKD. In DNA, the CDR3 is TGTGCCATCAGTGACGGCGGGGGACAAGAGACCCAGTACTTC. This encodes CAISDGGGQETQYF.

This clone was seen a handful of times. This chain connects TRBV30 to TRBJ2-7; the D gene is possibly TRBD2 (6 bases). V dropped 3 bases and J dropped 1 base, with 13 bases sitting between them. The germline V gene encodes CDR1 GTSNPN and CDR2 SVGIG (reference sequence). CDR3 size: 14 residues. The CDR3 nucleotides read TGTGCCTGGAGGGTGTCAGGACTATCCTACGAGCAGTACTTC. Translation: CAWRVSGLSYEQYF.

This clone occurred once. This same CDR3 is encoded by further DNA sequences in the sample. This chain joins TRBV4-1 and TRBJ2-5, with 15 bases aligning to TRBD2. The CDR3 extends over 17 amino acids. Germline CDR1 MGHRA, CDR2 YSYEKL. V gave up 4 bases and J gave up 3 bases; unmatched junction bases: 6. CDR3 loop: CASSRGTSGRIEETQYF. The CDR3, as DNA: TGCGCCAGCAGCCGTGGGACTAGCGGGAGGATAGAAGAGACCCAGTACTTC.

V and J are TRBV7-8 and TRBJ2-7, with D possibly being TRBD1 (5 bases). The CDR3 has 13 amino acids. V lost 0 bases and J lost 4, with 7 bases in between. The germline V gene encodes CDR1 SGHVS and CDR2 FQNEAQ. The CDR3 DNA reads TGTGCCAGCAGCTTAGCCGACAGATACGAGCAGTACTTC. Translated: CASSLADRYEQYF.

V usage is TRBV21-1 and J usage is TRBJ1-5; the D call of TRBD1 is as the table states it, not checked on the DNA. TRBV21-1 constitutes a pseudogene. This CDR3 comprises 17 residues. This CDR3 reads CASSKDLGQGPDQPQHF. The CDR3 region has the DNA TGTGCCAGCAGCAAAGACCTGGGACAGGGGCCCGATCAGCCCCAGCATTTT.

The chain uses TRBV5-1 and TRBJ2-5; 15 positions match TRBD2. In germline, CDR1 is SGHRS, CDR2 YFSETQ. The V segment lost 4 bases and the J segment 2 bases; nucleotides outside the gene matches: 3. The CDR3 has 16 residues. The CDR3 nucleotides read TGCGCCAGCAGCCATGGGACTAGCGGGGGGCAAGAGACCCAGTACTTC. This translates into CASSHGTSGGQETQYF.

The chain combines TRBV7-2 with TRBJ2-7, with 7 bases that match TRBD1. Germline V gene lookup returns CDR1 SGHTA and CDR2 FQGNSA. Trimming removed 6 bases from V and 3 bases from J; junction bases left unmatched: 17. The CDR3 totals 17 residues. CDR3 loop: CASRSRGGRDGGYEQYF. The CDR3, as DNA: TGTGCCAGCAGGTCTAGAGGGGGCCGGGACGGAGGCTACGAGCAGTACTTC.

This chain connects TRBV6-1 to TRBJ2-7; TRBD1 aligns across 9 bases. Looked up from germline, CDR1 is MNHNS and CDR2 is SASEGT. The J segment lost 0 bases and the V segment lost 5 bases, leaving 5 bases of the junction unmatched. The CDR3 extends over 15 amino acids. The CDR3 DNA follows: TGTGCCAGCAGTAAAAGGACAGGGGTCTCCTACGAGCAGTACTTC. Translation: CASSKRTGVSYEQYF.

The chain has TRBV5-8 and TRBJ1-2, with 9 bases lining up with TRBD1. The CDR3 sequence is 16 residues long. Germline V gene sequence: CDR1 SGHTS, CDR2 YDEGEE. V lost 2 bases and J lost 6; bases outside the gene matches: 11. CDR3 sequence reads: CASSLTRGQGRDGYTF. The CDR3 coding sequence is TGTGCCAGCAGCTTAACGAGGGGACAGGGCCGGGATGGCTACACCTTC.

This clone was detected a few times. The chain joins TRBV19 to TRBJ2-1; possibly TRBD1 for D (6 bases). The V end lost 3 bases, the J end lost 9 bases, and 15 bases lay between the germline ends. CDR1 and CDR2 (germline): LNHDA, SQIVND (reference sequence). The CDR3 is 14 amino acids. CDR3 sequence: CASSITAGRGEQFF. The CDR3 DNA is TGTGCCAGTAGTATCACGGCCGGCAGGGGTGAGCAGTTCTTC.

This clone showed up just once. The chain employs TRBV11-2 and TRBJ2-3; 7 bases are shared with TRBD1. The CDR3 spans 16 residues. V dropped 2 bases and J dropped 2; count of bases not matched to a gene: 7. Germline V CDR1 and CDR2: SGHAT, FQNNGV. CDR3 sequence (DNA): TGTGCCAGCAGCTTATTGGTGACAGGGTCCACAGATACGCAGTATTTT. Protein product: CASSLLVTGSTDTQYF.

The chain has TRBV6-1 and TRBJ1-5, with D possibly being TRBD1 (6 bases). The CDR3 contains 14 residues. V lost 4 bases and J 3 bases, leaving 10 bases between the germline ends. The germline gives CDR1 MNHNS, CDR2 SASEGT. DNA for the CDR3: TGTGCCAGCAGTGTAACAGGGTACAATCAGCCCCAGCATTTT. Amino acid sequence: CASSVTGYNQPQHF.

The genes are TRBV2 and TRBJ1-2; unclear D gene. Trimming stripped 1 base from V and 8 bases from J, with 14 bases between. CDR1 is SNHLY, CDR2 FYNNEI, per germline. The CDR3 is 14 amino acids. The CDR3, as DNA: TGTGCCAGCAGTGAAGGGGAAGTTAGCGTCGGCTACACCTTC. Translation gives CASSEGEVSVGYTF.

V gene TRBV1 combines with J gene TRBJ2-1; the DNA was not used to check the table's D call, TRBD2. TRBV1 counts as a pseudogene. The CDR3 length is 17 residues. For the CDR3, the DNA is TGCACCAGCAGCCAAGTTAGTCCCCGTGGGAGCTGGAATGAGCAGTTCTTC. Amino acid sequence: CTSSQVSPRGSWNEQFF.

The chain joins TRBV4-3 to TRBJ1-2; no reliable D call. The CDR3 length is 16 residues. The germline V gene encodes CDR1 LGHNA and CDR2 YSLEER. V was trimmed by 4 bases and J by 2 bases, leaving 17 bases between them. This CDR3 is CASSLGQEGPNYGYTF. CDR3 DNA: TGCGCCAGCAGCCTAGGGCAAGAGGGTCCCAACTATGGCTACACCTTC.

The rearrangement joins TRBV6-1 to TRBJ2-1, with 11 bases matching TRBD2. The length of the CDR3 is 15 residues. From germline, CDR1 is MNHNS and CDR2 SASEGT. Trimming at V came to 7 bases and at J to 7 bases, leaving 9 bases not matched to a gene. In DNA form, the CDR3 reads TGTGCCAGCATTGCGGGACTAGCGGTTCCAAATGAGCAGTTCTTC. The encoded protein is CASIAGLAVPNEQFF.

This chain connects TRBV6-1 to TRBJ1-5; 7 bases match TRBD1. J was trimmed by 3 bases and V by 3 bases; bases with no gene match: 5. Germline assignment: CDR1 MNHNS and CDR2 SASEGT. The CDR3 sequence is 15 residues long. The CDR3 sequence: CASSDVRGVNQPQHF. CDR3 sequence (DNA): TGTGCCAGCAGTGATGTCAGGGGGGTCAATCAGCCCCAGCATTTT.

The chain links TRBV30 to TRBJ2-3; 7 bases line up with TRBD2. The CDR3 runs to 15 residues. The germline CDR1 and CDR2 sequences are GTSNPN and SVGIG (reference sequence). V lost 4 bases to trimming and J lost 0 bases; unmatched junction nucleotides: 7. The CDR3 loop reads CAWTAAGSSTDTQYF. In DNA form, the CDR3 reads TGTGCCTGGACTGCAGCGGGATCTAGCACAGATACGCAGTATTTT.

At least ten counts were recorded for this clone. J is TRBJ2-7 and V is TRBV7-9, with 11 bases matching TRBD2. This CDR3 contains 15 residues. Germline V gives CDR1 SEHNR, CDR2 FQNEAQ (reference sequence). Germline trimming cut 5 bases from V and 6 bases from J; bases unmatched to any gene: 9. Here the CDR3 reads CASSTAGTSGAEQYF. CDR3 DNA: TGTGCCAGCAGCACTGCCGGGACTAGCGGAGCCGAGCAGTACTTC.

The chain employs TRBV7-3 and TRBJ2-2; weak D call: TRBD1 (6 bases). Germline V gives CDR1 SGHTA, CDR2 FQGTGA. V was pared by 5 bases and J by 5 bases, with 18 bases between. This CDR3 is 16 amino acids long. CDR3 protein: CASSVGQSPGTGELFF. CDR3 bases: TGTGCCAGCAGCGTAGGACAGAGCCCGGGGACCGGGGAGCTGTTTTTT.

The chain is built from TRBV29-1 and TRBJ2-3, with 7 bases matching TRBD1. The CDR3 extends over 13 amino acids. V shed 4 bases and J 1 base; nucleotides not matched to a gene: 2. Germline assignment: CDR1 SQVTM and CDR2 ANQGSEA. CDR3 amino acids: CSVVTGGTDTQYF. The CDR3 region has the DNA TGCAGCGTTGTAACAGGGGGCACAGATACGCAGTATTTT.

The chain links TRBV11-3 to TRBJ2-1, with D tentatively TRBD1 (6 bases). The V end was cut by 5 bases, the J end by 9 bases, with 14 bases between. This CDR3 has 13 amino acids. Germline values: CDR1 SGHNT, CDR2 YENEEA. In nucleotides, the CDR3 is TGTGCCAGCAGCCCGGGACATGGCCGTGAGCAGTTCTTC. This sequence encodes CASSPGHGREQFF.

The chain couples TRBV5-5 to TRBJ2-3, with TRBD2 as a possible D gene (6 bases). The CDR3 sequence is 14 residues long. The V and J ends lost 4 bases and 8 bases respectively, with 17 bases between them. CDR1 and CDR2 from the germline V gene are SGHKS and YYEKEE (reference sequence). The CDR3 sequence is CASSPWDSSGTQYF. CDR3 coding DNA: TGTGCCAGCAGCCCATGGGACTCAAGTGGTACGCAGTATTTT. Full variable domain (outside the CDR3, taken from reference TRBV5-5 and TRBJ2-3): DAGVTQSPTHLIKTRGQQVTLRCSPISGHKSVSWYQQVLGQGPQFIFQYYEKEERGRGNFPDRFSARQFPNYSSELNVNALLLGDSALYLCASSPWDSSGTQYFGPGTRLTVL.

The chain employs TRBV7-8 and TRBJ2-3, with 7 bases that match TRBD2. Germline trimming cut 2 bases from V and 4 bases from J; bases unmatched to any gene: 9. The germline V gene has CDR1 SGHVS and CDR2 FQNEAQ. The CDR3 length is 16 residues. The CDR3 region has the DNA TGTGCCAGCAGCTTAATAGGGGCGGGAGAGGCAGATACGCAGTATTTT. Protein: CASSLIGAGEADTQYF.

This clone is a singleton in its sample. The CDR3 reads CASSLVGAGGYGYTF. The CDR3 coding sequence is TGTGCCAGCAGCTTAGTCGGGGCAGGGGGGTATGGCTACACCTTC. The chain links TRBV11-2 to TRBJ1-2, with 7 bases fitting TRBD1. Germline-derived CDR1 and CDR2 are SGHAT and FQNNGV. Trimming removed 1 base from V and 5 bases from J; junction bases left unmatched: 7. The CDR3 totals 15 residues.

This clone was counted once. This sequence joins TRBV7-2 and TRBJ1-5; D gene ambiguous. This CDR3 has 16 residues. V dropped 0 bases and J dropped 0 bases, with 9 bases sitting between them. The germline V gene encodes CDR1 SGHTA and CDR2 FQGNSA. The CDR3 reads CASSLAVGYSNQPQHF. CDR3 sequence (DNA): TGTGCCAGCAGCTTAGCGGTGGGCTATAGCAATCAGCCCCAGCATTTT.